What follows is one T cell receptor (beta chain) and its context. The data stem from a study of cytomegalovirus exposure and HLA in healthy donors. Primers for the PCR totalled 60 Vbeta and 13 Jbeta. The method was immunoSEQ multiplex PCR; TCRdb's version includes in-frame clones alone and lacks a portion of them. Here the sample spans fewer than 200,000 clones, roughly four fifths being singletons. Germline values: CDR1 KGHSH, CDR2 LQKENI. V was shortened by 3 bases and J by 0 bases, with 14 bases between the two germline ends. The CDR3 covers 16 residues. The chain carries TRBV18 and TRBJ1-1, with D possibly TRBD1 on 5 matching bases. Sequences were obtained from PBMCs. The sequence derives from a woman aged 18-30 years in good health and CMV-seronegative. CDR3 loop: CASSPYARAMNTEAFF. The DNA of the CDR3 is TGTGCCAGCTCACCGTACGCCAGGGCAATGAACACTGAAGCTTTCTTT.